This T cell receptor beta chain originates from a study of blood T cell repertoires in COVID-19. Study summary: The samples span acute and convalescent COVID-19 from the United States, Italy and Spain. Sample material is recorded as cDNA or gDNA derived from T cells, B-cell-depleted T cells, or PBMCs.

The CDR3 length is 15 residues. V was pared by 0 bases and J by 6 bases, with 7 bases of the junction left unmatched. The germline gives CDR1 SGHRS, CDR2 YFSETQ. In the authors' workflow: Reference gene primer amplification yielded estimated nucleated cell counts. The protocol was immunoSEQ multiplex PCR, while the TCRdb copy is restricted to in-frame clones and leaves out a portion. V and J calls and clone size are given by that table; D and trimming were obtained from the DNA. Among some 110,000 clones, roughly 84% were seen once, and the ten largest hold roughly 1.4%. The chain has TRBV5-1 and TRBJ1-2; TRBD1 matches at 8 bases. The clonotype was recovered from a man aged 35 to 55 with acute or convalescent COVID-19. Sequencing was carried out using peripheral blood. This CDR3 is CASSLGQGRRNGYTF. CDR3 nucleotides: TGCGCCAGCAGCTTGGGACAGGGGCGCAGGAATGGCTACACCTTC.